This T cell receptor beta chain stems from a study of cytomegalovirus exposure and HLA in healthy donors (TCRdb year 2017). A note on the overall study: A later analysis indicated that the 130 or so validation repertoires were generated on the platform also employed for the 600 to 750 repertoires of the first cohort. To predict cytomegalovirus infection status, the study brought together high-throughput TCR immunosequencing, statistical association of individual TCRs with disease status, and machine learning. The aim of the study was to test whether cataloging public T cell receptors could identify signatures of past pathogen exposure. Along with the approximately 600-subject first cohort, a separate validation cohort of over a hundred different subjects was used.

Study-wide findings and limitations: A total of some 180 TCR beta chains were listed by the study as associated with cytomegalovirus. The authors suggested that the approach could potentially be generalized to other disease states and immunological phenotypes. In both the original and validation cohorts, the classifier was reported to diagnose cytomegalovirus status with high specificity and sensitivity. Most TCR sequences were observed very rarely across donors, whereas some public TCRs were present in many individuals. A few of the identified cytomegalovirus-associated TCR beta chains were confirmed in vitro to be specific for cytomegalovirus antigens. Subsequent analysis determined that TCRs grouped into clusters in the first cohort also showed a tendency toward co-occurrence across the approximately 120 validation repertoires, and roughly 94% of cluster scores exceeded 0. All 120 or so repertoires were used to score co-occurrence in the validation cohort in a later analysis, because that analysis had no HLA typing for the cohort.

The donors belonged to the validation cohort of about 120 subjects, which was separate from the approximately 700-subject first cohort. Trimming accounts for 7 bases at V and 3 bases at J, while the number of junction bases matched to no gene is 9. The germline V gene gives CDR1 as SQVTM and CDR2 as ANQGSEA. The CDR3 measures 13 amino acids from cysteine to phenylalanine. The CDR3 DNA has 39 bases and is translated from base 1. The library was made by the immunoSEQ multiplex PCR assay. Turning to the authors' computational methods: A statistical classification framework was built for diagnosing cytomegalovirus status from the catalog of TCR beta chain sequences. The table was pulled from immuneACCESS by TCRdb, which kept in-frame rearrangements only. Such tables lose some clones; where checked, under half of the loss comes from unresolved V genes, and the rest has no known cause. That table gives V, J and clone size, and the DNA gave D and trimming. This sample gives 260,000 or so clones in total; just under 90% of them show up just once. The ten top clones hold about 3% of the sample.

Comments on this clone: This clone's antigen is unknown. No clone much larger than this one lies a single base away; base qualities are absent.

Input material: PBMCs. The TCR comes from a man aged 18 to 29 in good health and CMV-seronegative. Here the chain combines TRBV29-1 and TRBJ2-7; TRBD2 matches 7 bases in the middle. The CDR3 is CSALGGADYEQYF. The nucleotide sequence reads as follows: TGCAGCGCCCTGGGAGGGGCCGACTACGAGCAGTACTTC.